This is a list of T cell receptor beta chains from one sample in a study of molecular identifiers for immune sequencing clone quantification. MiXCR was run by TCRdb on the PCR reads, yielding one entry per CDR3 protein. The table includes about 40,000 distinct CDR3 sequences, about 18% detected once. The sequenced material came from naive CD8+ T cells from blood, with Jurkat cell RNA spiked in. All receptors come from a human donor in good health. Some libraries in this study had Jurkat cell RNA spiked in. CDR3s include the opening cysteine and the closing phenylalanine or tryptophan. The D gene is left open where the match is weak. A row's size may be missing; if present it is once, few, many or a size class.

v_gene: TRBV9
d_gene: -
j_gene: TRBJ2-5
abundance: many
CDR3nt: TGTGCCAGCAGCCCCTCCCCGAGGCAGGGAGGAGAGACCCAGTACTTC
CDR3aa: CASSPSPRQGGETQYF

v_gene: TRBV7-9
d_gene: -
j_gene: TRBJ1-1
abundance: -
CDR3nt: TGTGCCAGCAGCCCCCCGTTTTCGGCGCCGAGGGAAGCTTTCTTT
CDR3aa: CASSPPFSAPREAFF

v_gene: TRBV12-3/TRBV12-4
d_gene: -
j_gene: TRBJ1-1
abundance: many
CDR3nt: TGTGCCAGCAGTTTTCGGGACGGAACCGCGAGGACTGAAGCTTTCTTT
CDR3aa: CASSFRDGTARTEAFF

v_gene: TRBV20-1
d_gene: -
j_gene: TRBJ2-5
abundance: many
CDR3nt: TGCAGTGCTATTCAGCGGCCTTACCAAGAGACCCAGTACTTC
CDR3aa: CSAIQRPYQETQYF

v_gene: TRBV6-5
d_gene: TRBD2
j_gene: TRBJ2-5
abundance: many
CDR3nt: TGTGCCAGCAGTTACTCATGGTTCGGGACTAGCGGGGATAAAGAGACCCAGTACTTC
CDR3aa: CASSYSWFGTSGDKETQYF

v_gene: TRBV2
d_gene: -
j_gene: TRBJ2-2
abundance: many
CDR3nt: TGTGCCAGCACGGGGCTTACGAACACCGGGGAGCTGTTTTTT
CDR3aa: CASTGLTNTGELFF

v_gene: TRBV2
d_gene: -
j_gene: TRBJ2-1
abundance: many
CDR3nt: TGTGCCAGACAAGGGCCCCAGGGAAACAATGAGCAGTTCTTC
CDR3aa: CARQGPQGNNEQFF

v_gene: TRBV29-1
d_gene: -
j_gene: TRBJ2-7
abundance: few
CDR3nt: TGCAGCGTTGAATCTGGAGGGGGCCCCTACGAGCAGTACTTC
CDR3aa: CSVESGGGPYEQYF

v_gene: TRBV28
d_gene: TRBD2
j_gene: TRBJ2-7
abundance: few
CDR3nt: TGTGCCAGTTATCGACTAGCGGGAGATTACGAGCAGTACTTC
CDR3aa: CASYRLAGDYEQYF

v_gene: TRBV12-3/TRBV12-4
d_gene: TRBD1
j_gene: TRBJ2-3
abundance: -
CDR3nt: TGTGCCAGCAGTCTAACAGGGGGCCTCGCAGATACGCAGTATTTT
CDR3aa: CASSLTGGLADTQYF

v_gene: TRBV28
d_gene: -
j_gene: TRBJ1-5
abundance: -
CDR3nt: TGTGCCAGCAGTTTGTACGGGGAATATCAGCCCCAGCATTTT
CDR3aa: CASSLYGEYQPQHF

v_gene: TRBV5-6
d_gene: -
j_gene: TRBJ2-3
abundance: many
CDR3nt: TGTGCCAGCAGCCAGGACCCCACAGATACGCAGTATTTT
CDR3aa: CASSQDPTDTQYF